Following are 23 T cell receptor beta chains from one sample sequenced in a study of tumor-infiltrating lymphocytes in oesophageal squamous cell carcinoma. TCRdb fed the PCR reads into MiXCR, producing one record per CDR3 protein. This table holds about 19,000 distinct CDR3 sequences, under 50% found once. The material sequenced was normal esophageal tissue next to the tumor. These receptors were taken from a male donor with esophageal squamous cell carcinoma.

This rearrangement joins TRBV7-2 to TRBJ2-1, with TRBD1 as a possible D gene (5 bases). The J call is doubtful: the DNA matches TRBJ2-7 better. Germline loops: CDR1 SGHTA, CDR2 FQGNSA. The length of the CDR3 is 14 residues. CDR3 amino acids: CASSPAPGLGEQYF. The CDR3 DNA reads TGTGCCAGCAGCCCCGCTCCAGGGTTAGGCGAGCAGTACTTC.

By share, this clonotype ranks as medium-sized. The CDR3 is CASSLAVAGGHNEQFF. CDR3 DNA: TGTGCCAGCAGCTTAGCAGTTGCGGGAGGGCACAATGAGCAGTTCTTC. The genes are TRBV7-9 and TRBJ2-1, with TRBD2 matching over 9 bases. The CDR3 covers 16 residues. Germline assignment: CDR1 SEHNR and CDR2 FQNEAQ (reference sequence). V was clipped by 0 bases and J by 5 bases; unmatched bases: 5.

V and J are TRBV7-8 and TRBJ2-1, with 7 nucleotides matching TRBD2. The CDR3 loop spans 16 amino acids. Trimming at V came to 1 base and at J to 3 bases, leaving 6 bases not matched to a gene. The germline gives CDR1 SGHVS, CDR2 FQNEAQ. The CDR3 nucleotides read TGTGCCAGCAGCTTAGTTCCGGCGGGAGTCTACAATGAGCAGTTCTTC. Translated: CASSLVPAGVYNEQFF.

This clonotype was picked up a small number of times. V gene TRBV5-5 combines with J gene TRBJ1-5; no reliable D call. Trimming stripped 0 bases from V and 5 bases from J, with 6 bases between. The CDR3 is 13 residues long. The germline V gene has CDR1 SGHKS and CDR2 YYEKEE (reference sequence). CDR3 region: CASSLVEYQPQHF. In DNA form, the CDR3 reads TGTGCCAGCAGCTTGGTGGAGTATCAGCCCCAGCATTTT.

V usage is TRBV28 and J usage is TRBJ2-1; 7 nucleotides agree with TRBD2. Germline CDR1 reads MDHEN; CDR2 reads SYDVKM. Trimming took 5 bases from V and 14 from J; bases not matched to a gene: 6. The CDR3 has 11 amino acids. As DNA, the CDR3 is TGTGCCAGCAGTACCCGGGGGAGGGAGTTCTTC. Translation: CASSTRGREFF.

The rearrangement links TRBV7-3 to TRBJ1-1; no clear D gene. This CDR3 spans 13 amino acids. V lost 4 bases and J 1 base, leaving 7 bases between the germline ends. Germline CDR1 is SGHTA and CDR2 is FQGTGA. The CDR3 loop reads CASSSTENTEAFF. DNA of the CDR3: TGTGCCAGCAGCTCCACGGAGAACACTGAAGCTTTCTTT. Full variable domain (missing parts from reference TRBV7-3 and TRBJ1-1): GAGVSQTPSNKVTEKGKYVELRCDPISGHTALYWYRQSLGQGPEFLIYFQGTGAADDSGLPNDRFFAVRPEGSVSTLKIQRTERGDSAVYLCASSSTENTEAFFGQGTRLTVV.

This clonotype showed up just a few times. This rearrangement joins TRBV7-8 to TRBJ1-1; no firm D call. The CDR3 loop spans 15 amino acids. V lost 3 bases and J 14 bases, leaving 25 bases between the germline ends. Germline CDR1 SGHVS, CDR2 FQNEAQ. The CDR3 region has the DNA TGTGCCAGCAGCTTTACTAGCGGGAGATACAATGAGCAGTTCTTT. Translated: CASSFTSGRYNEQFF.

This clonotype was detected a few times. This chain uses TRBV7-9 with TRBJ2-1; TRBD2 agrees at 10 bases. The assigned J gene may be wrong: the sequence end matches TRBJ2-7 better. The CDR3 consists of 15 residues. CDR1 is SEHNR and CDR2 is FQNEAQ in the germline V gene (reference sequence). The DNA of the CDR3 is TGTGCCAGCAGCCGTAGCGGGAGGTCCTACAATGAGCAGTACTTC. It specifies CASSRSGRSYNEQYF.

This clonotype was detected a few times. The chain has TRBV14 and TRBJ2-4; D is ambiguous. The CDR3 runs 10 residues. With 4 bases removed from V and 13 bases from J, the gap between germline ends came to 8 bases. From germline, CDR1 is SGHDN and CDR2 FVKESK. CDR3 protein: CASSPLEQYF. CDR3 DNA: TGTGCCAGCAGCCCCCTGGAGCAGTACTTC.

The chain employs TRBV20-1 and TRBJ1-1; 7 bases match TRBD1. The CDR3 extends over 12 amino acids. Germline CDR1 is DFQATT and CDR2 is SNEGSKA (reference sequence). Trimming at V came to 6 bases and at J to 13 bases, leaving 14 bases not matched to a gene. In DNA form, the CDR3 reads TGCAGTGCAGAGGGACAAGGGGGCGGGGTTTTCTTT. This encodes CSAEGQGGGVFF.

This clonotype was seen many times. The CDR3 sequence: CASSEDGAWYEQYF. CDR3 DNA: TGTGCCAGCAGCGAGGACGGAGCGTGGTACGAGCAGTACTTC. The chain employs TRBV5-6 and TRBJ2-7; D remains unclear. The germline V and J ends were trimmed by 4 bases and 4 bases, with 15 bases remaining between them. The CDR3 runs 14 residues. Germline CDR1 and CDR2: SGHDT and YYEEEE. Using reference TRBV5-6 and TRBJ2-7 for the parts outside the CDR3, the full variable domain is DAGVTQSPTHLIKTRGQQVTLRCSPKSGHDTVSWYQQALGQGPQFIFQYYEEEERQRGNFPDRFSGHQFPNYSSELNVNALLLGDSALYLCASSEDGAWYEQYFGPGTRLTVT.

In this sample, this clonotype turned up many times. V gene TRBV28 combines with J gene TRBJ1-1; 7 bases line up with TRBD1. The CDR3 contains 17 residues. Germline CDR1 is MDHEN and CDR2 is SYDVKM. V dropped 6 bases and J dropped 0; count of bases not matched to a gene: 13. CDR3 bases: TGTGCCAGCAGGTGGGACTCCTGGGACAGATTGAACACTGAAGCTTTCTTT. Amino acid sequence: CASRWDSWDRLNTEAFF.

Turning to this clonotype: Because the CDR3 is missing its conserved closing phenylalanine or tryptophan, this is likely a read error. The DNA is omitted, as the CDR3 cannot be located on it reliably, and the CDR3 follows TCRdb's listing. The chain joins TRBV7-7 to TRBJ2-4; the DNA was not used to check the table's D call, TRBD2. Looked up from germline, CDR1 is SSHAT and CDR2 is FNYEAQ (reference sequence). The CDR3 length equals 18 residues, ends included. The CDR3 is CASSSEGTILYNEQFFGA.

This clonotype was observed many times. Here the CDR3 DNA reads TGTGCCAGCAGCTCCGCCGGCACAGATACGCAGTATTTT. Protein sequence: CASSSAGTDTQYF. The chain employs TRBV5-6 and TRBJ2-3; D gene ambiguous. The V end lost 3 bases, the J end lost 1 base, and 6 bases lay between the germline ends. The CDR3 is 13 amino acids. CDR1 SGHDT and CDR2 YYEEEE come from the germline V gene.

A few counts support this clonotype. The chain combines TRBV7-3 with TRBJ2-4, with D tentatively TRBD1 (5 bases). With the DNA end fitting TRBJ2-1 better, the J assignment may be wrong. The CDR3 totals 15 residues. Germline CDR1 reads SGHTA; CDR2 reads FQGTGA. CDR3 sequence (DNA): TGTGCCAGCAGCTTACAGTCAGGGTCCTACAATGAGCAGTTCTTC. Its protein is CASSLQSGSYNEQFF.

This clonotype has at least ten counts. The genes are TRBV28 and TRBJ2-6; no firm D call. The CDR3 has 14 amino acids. Germline CDR1 and CDR2: MDHEN and SYDVKM. Trimming removed 5 bases from V and 4 bases from J, with 9 bases in between. The CDR3 DNA is TGTGCCAGCAGTCCCCCCCGAGGGGCCAACGTCCTGACTTTC. Its translation: CASSPPRGANVLTF.

This clonotype was picked up a small number of times. A much larger clonotype is one base distant, so this may be a read error. The rearrangement links TRBV12-5 to TRBJ2-7; 10 bases are a match to TRBD1. Trimming at V came to 6 bases and at J to 7 bases, leaving 21 bases not matched to a gene. The CDR3 is 18 amino acids. Germline CDR1 is LGHNT and CDR2 is FRNRAP. CDR3 amino acids: CASGKKGQGTGSYNEQYF. CDR3 coding DNA: TGTGCTAGTGGGAAAAAGGGACAGGGGACAGGCTCCTACAATGAGCAGTACTTC. Supplemented by reference TRBV12-5 and TRBJ2-7, the full variable domain reads DARVTQTPRHKVTEMGQEVTMRCQPILGHNTVFWYRQTMMQGLELLAYFRNRAPLDDSGMPKDRFSAEMPDATLATLKIQPSEPRDSAVYFCASGKKGQGTGSYNEQYFGPGTRLTVT.

About this clonotype itself: Being one base from a much bigger clone, this may be a read error. The chain links TRBV19 to TRBJ2-6, with 8 positions matching TRBD1. The assigned J gene may be wrong: the sequence end matches TRBJ2-5 better. Germline lookup yields CDR1 LNHDA and CDR2 SQIVND (reference sequence). The CDR3 is made up of 16 amino acids. CDR3 in DNA: TGTGCCGGTAGTCCAAACAGACAGGGGTTAGGAGAGACCCAGTACTTC. This sequence encodes CAGSPNRQGLGETQYF.

This clonotype has only a few counts. The CDR3 ends on some other residue instead of the conserved phenylalanine or tryptophan, so this is likely a read error. Because the CDR3's place on the DNA is in doubt, the DNA is left out and the CDR3 is given as listed by TCRdb. The chain links TRBV6-6 to TRBJ2-7; TRBD2, the table's D call, lacks a check against the DNA. Germline-derived CDR1 and CDR2 are MNHNY and SVGAGI (reference sequence). The CDR3 region is 16 residues in length, termini included. The CDR3 spells CASTPGRGASGYTFGS.

The chain combines TRBV7-2 with TRBJ1-2; weak D call: TRBD1 (5 bases). Germline values: CDR1 SGHTA, CDR2 FQGNSA. This CDR3 contains 16 residues. Trimming took 0 bases from V and 2 from J, leaving 13 bases between them. For the CDR3, the DNA is TGTGCCAGCAGCTTAGCGATGGCAGGGACGAACTATGGCTACACCTTC. This encodes CASSLAMAGTNYGYTF.

V and J are TRBV7-8 and TRBJ2-1, with D perhaps being TRBD1 or TRBD2 (5 bases each). V was trimmed by 5 bases and J by 6 bases, leaving 14 bases between them. CDR1 is SGHVS and CDR2 is FQNEAQ in the germline V gene. The CDR3 length is 14 residues. CDR3 protein: CASSLRDGVNEQFF. Here the CDR3 DNA reads TGTGCCAGCAGCCTCCGGGACGGAGTCAATGAGCAGTTCTTC.

In its sample, this clonotype was seen many times. V usage is TRBV6-2 or TRBV6-3 and J usage is TRBJ2-7, with 7 bases that match TRBD2. The CDR3 has 13 residues. Germline-derived CDR1 and CDR2 are MNHEY and SVGEGT. The J segment lost 3 bases and the V segment lost 2 bases, leaving 1 base of the junction unmatched. Written as DNA, the CDR3 is TGTGCCAGCAGTTACGGACTAGTCTACGAGCAGTACTTC. Amino acids: CASSYGLVYEQYF.

Notes on this clonotype: A read error is possible here, since a much larger clone lies one base away. The V call is TRBV5-1, the J call TRBJ2-1, with D perhaps TRBD2 (5 bases). The J call may be wrong; the DNA end is better matched by TRBJ2-7. The CDR3 loop spans 15 amino acids. Germline V lookup: CDR1 SGHRS, CDR2 YFSETQ. Written as DNA, the CDR3 is TGCGCCAGCAGCCGGCCCCAGGACTGGAACAATGAGCAGTACTTC. Translation: CASSRPQDWNNEQYF.